This T cell receptor beta chain was identified in a study of identical twins. V shed 4 bases and J 2 bases; nucleotides not matched to a gene: 9. Germline CDR1 and CDR2: SGHTA and FQGNSA. The CDR3 consists of 17 residues. MiXCR was run by TCRdb on the 5' RACE reads, yielding one entry per CDR3 protein. The table records around 960,000 distinct CDR3 sequences, roughly 12% of them present only once. Only a few counts were recorded for this clonotype. In addition, the sample was reused for a study of yellow fever vaccine responses in identical twins.

The source is a woman between 18 and 30 years old in good health. J is TRBJ2-2 and V is TRBV7-2, with 8 bases aligning to TRBD1. Sequenced input: PBMCs. The CDR3 bases are TGTGCCAGCAGCTCCCACCACAGGGGGATCAACACCGGGGAGCTGTTTTTT. Its translation is CASSSHHRGINTGELFF.